This T cell receptor (beta chain) was sequenced for a study of blood T cell repertoires in COVID-19 (dated by TCRdb to the early 2020s). Study-level background: Samples covering the acute and convalescent phases of COVID-19 were provided by collaborators in the United States, Italy and Spain. The prospective study material was composed of cDNA or gDNA derived from T cells, B-cell-depleted T cells, or PBMCs. A de-identified subject ID, COVID-19 status, age in years and sex were almost always included in the sample metadata. The samples were drawn from the first 160 participants of the ongoing ImmuneRACE study and from 950 to 1,500 subjects provided by 6 global collaborators. Subjects who had been exposed to COVID-19, were actively infected with it, or had recovered from it provided the deeply sampled blood TCRbeta repertoires that made up the dataset. HLA class I and class II types, where available, came from metadata supplied by the sample provider rather than from assay-based typing. The repertoires were released in a freely available public database meant as a resource for research on the immune response to SARS-CoV-2.

Paper-wide results and their limitations: The amount of clinical and demographic metadata varied by source and participant and was provided uncurated.

In Seattle, one collaborating source enrolled patients while the infection was active and tracked those patients longitudinally over the course of disease. Each collaborating institution followed its own protocols to collect whole blood in K2EDTA tubes. Collaborator samples were shipped for TCRbeta analysis as frozen whole blood, isolated PBMCs, or DNA extracted from either sample type. V is cut back by 1 base and J by 1 base, with 24 bases in the junction unmatched. The CDR3 contains 22 residues, cysteine and phenylalanine counted. Kept here is only the CDR3 DNA, which spans 66 bases and is read in frame from base 1. Via the germline V gene, CDR1 is MGHRA and CDR2 YSYEKL. TCRbeta CDR3 regions were amplified from genomic DNA using the immunoSEQ Assay, a bias-controlled multiplex PCR. Regarding the original processing steps: The number of nucleated cells in each sample was estimated from the amplification of reference gene primers within the assay. To quantify the absolute abundance of each unique TCRbeta CDR3 rearrangement, sequence reads were collapsed and filtered. Productive Simpson clonality was computed per sample as the square root of Simpson's diversity index over productive rearrangements. TCRdb holds this immuneACCESS table with in-frame rearrangements only. Some clones are missing; in checked studies, unresolved V genes explain under half, and the rest has no known cause. The V and J calls and clone size are taken from that table; D and trimming were inferred from the DNA. For this sample the table gives just under 65,000 clones, of which around 73% were detected only once. 14% of the sample comes from the top ten.

As concerns this clone: No cognate antigen has been identified for it. There are no base qualities to consult, and no much larger clone falls within one base.

The clonotype originates from a man in his 60s with COVID-19, enrolled during active disease. Sequencing used peripheral blood. The sequence is built from TRBV4-1 and TRBJ2-7, with 8 central nucleotides matching TRBD2. The DNA sequence is given as TGCGCCAGCAGCCAAGGTCCGCTTTCGGGGCGGCCGGGAGGGCGGCCATCCTACGAGCAGTACTTC. Translated, it gives CASSQGPLSGRPGGRPSYEQYF.